This T cell receptor beta chain derives from a study of T cell repertoires in aging, cancer and after chemotherapy. Turning to the study itself: Clear clonal overlap appeared across healthy donor samples taken over several months to years.

Peripheral blood genomic DNA, not sorted cells or RNA, was the template. TRB rearrangements spanning V, D and J were amplified using mixed TRB-A/B primers. TCRdb independently ran MiXCR on the multiplex PCR reads; one entry per CDR3 protein. In the table there are 8,500 to 13,000 distinct CDR3 sequences, about 31% of which are singletons. In regard to this clonotype: Its antigen is not known. With a much larger clone just one base away, this may be a read error.

V was clipped by 5 bases and J by 10 bases, with 18 bases between them. Germline V gene sequence: CDR1 GTSNPN, CDR2 SVGIG (reference sequence). This CDR3 contains 13 residues. Study-wide results and limits: Compared with age-matched healthy donors, untreated hematological or solid cancer patients showed higher blood TCR clonality. In healthy donors, age-related TCR diversity loss mainly reflected lost richness. Across the chemotherapy interval, each cancer cohort showed higher median generation probability, suggesting thymic rebound.

This TCR was recovered from a human donor in good health. This sequence joins TRBV30 and TRBJ2-1; either TRBD1 or TRBD2 may fit D (5 bases each). Sequenced sample: blood. The CDR3: CAWGPQGWGEQFF. The DNA of the CDR3 is TGTGCCTGGGGACCTCAGGGATGGGGGGAGCAGTTCTTC.